The following is a T cell receptor beta chain sequence with its context. Its antigen is not identified. The data derive from a study of blood T cells in healthy people across ages. Broader study findings: Possibly, changes in expanded clonotypes were confounded because donor CMV status was unknown.

Germline-derived CDR1 and CDR2 are SGDLS and YYNGEE. The CDR3 covers 14 residues. The V and J ends lost 0 bases and 4 bases respectively, with 8 bases between them. All donors came from Russia, were Caucasian and healthy, and spanned ages roughly 6 to 95. Alongside a J-beta primer mix, a sample-barcoded 5' primer served in a second PCR lasting about 7 to 11 cycles. Using its own MiXCR run on the 5' RACE reads, TCRdb lists one record per CDR3 protein. Seen here are hundreds of thousands of distinct CDR3 sequences, about 27% observed once, and the top ten hold approximately 3.7%. This same sample was also part of a study on T cells of mothers and their children. Per that paper: Three healthy Caucasian mothers and their six children were the donors. Addition of sample barcodes and 2-4 random nucleotides occurred through the M1S primer of the second PCR.

The sequencing sample was made of blood. The chain uses TRBV9 and TRBJ1-3; D is unresolved. The sequence derives from a boy younger than 10 in good health. DNA for the CDR3: TGTGCCAGCAGCGTAGCGGGGTTCGGAAACACCATATATTTT. Translation: CASSVAGFGNTIYF.